The sequence of this T cell receptor beta chain was determined in a study of PD-L1 blockade in urothelial cancer. Study summary: Male sex and bladder-origin urothelial cancer were recorded for about 90% of the 29 patients. Analyses used blood from 3 weeks (second dose) and 6 weeks after treatment start.

The CDR3 has 11 residues. Trimming left V 8 bases short and J 8 bases short, with 12 bases between. In germline, CDR1 is MDHEN, CDR2 SYDVKM. Using immunoSEQ multiplex PCR, the repertoire was profiled, and TCRdb retains in-frame clones only, with some absent. This repertoire shows approximately 65,000 clones, 85% to 90% found once; its top ten account for roughly 3.2%. Source: PBMCs, taken around atezolizumab (anti-PD-L1) treatment. The V call is TRBV28, the J call TRBJ1-2, with a possible D match to TRBD1 (5 bases). This TCR was sampled from a man in his sixties with urothelial cancer. Here the CDR3 DNA reads TGTGCCAGCGGACACCGGCGGGGCTACACCTTC. It codes for CASGHRRGYTF.